The 6 T cell receptor beta chains listed next were all sequenced from one sample in a study of CD8+CD57+ T cells in acquired aplastic anemia. It was genomic DNA that served as the template for profiling TCR beta VDJ and CDR3. TCRdb recomputed calls from the reads with MiXCR, one row per CDR3 protein. Of roughly 300,000 distinct CDR3 sequences in the sample, roughly half were seen once. Sample: sorted CD4+, CD8+, or CD8+CD57+ T cells (not recorded which) from PBMCs. The receptor source for this set is a human donor with severe aplastic anemia or a healthy control (not recorded which).

The J gene is TRBJ2-1, the V gene TRBV10-3; TRBD2 matches 12 bases. The J call may be in error: the DNA end matches TRBJ2-7 better. Germline V gene data show CDR1 as ENHRY and CDR2 as SYGVKD. The CDR3 spans 16 residues. Here the CDR3 DNA reads TGTGCCATCAGTGAGTCGGGACTAGCGGGTTCGGGTGAGCAGTACTTC. Translated: CAISESGLAGSGEQYF.

Worth noting for this clonotype: Compared with germline, one end of the junction differs, possibly owing to a read error. The V call is TRBV19, the J call TRBJ1-1; D might be TRBD1 (5 bases). CDR1 LNHDA and CDR2 SQIVND come from the germline V gene (reference sequence). The CDR3 is made up of 14 amino acids. The CDR3, as DNA: TGTGCCCGTAGTCCCTCGGGGGGGAACACTGAAGCTTTCTTT. Its translation: CARSPSGGNTEAFF. Supplemented by reference TRBV19 and TRBJ1-1, the full variable domain reads DGGITQSPKYLFRKEGQNVTLSCEQNLNHDAMYWYRQDPGQGLRLIYYSQIVNDFQKGDIAEGYSVSREKKESFPLTVTSAQKNPTAFYLCARSPSGGNTEAFFGQGTRLTVV.

In the case of this clonotype: The junction and the germline gene differ at one end; a read error may be behind it. The rearrangement links TRBV5-4 to TRBJ2-5; 12 bases are shared with TRBD2. Germline CDR1 is SGHNT and CDR2 is YYREEE (reference sequence). This CDR3 comprises 16 residues. DNA of the CDR3: TGTGCCAGCAGCCAAGCTAGCGGGGGGGCCTCAGAGATCCAGTACTTC. This translates into CASSQASGGASEIQYF.

This clonotype was detected many times. V and J are TRBV24-1 and TRBJ2-1; a weak D match, TRBD2 (6 bases). The germline V gene encodes CDR1 KGHDR and CDR2 SFDVKD. V lost 8 bases and J lost 0, with 19 bases in between. There are 17 residues in the CDR3. In DNA form, the CDR3 reads TGTGCCACCATTAGCGGCGGCTTGAGGGGCTCCTACAATGAGCAGTTCTTC. Its protein product is CATISGGLRGSYNEQFF.

The rearrangement joins TRBV18 to TRBJ2-1; a weak D match, TRBD2 (6 bases). The ends were cut back, 2 bases at V and 9 bases at J, with 17 bases in the middle. The CDR3 spans 15 residues. The V gene's germline CDR1 is KGHSH and CDR2 LQKENI. The CDR3 here is CASSPGRNTGGEQFF. The CDR3 DNA is TGTGCCAGCTCACCAGGGCGGAACACCGGGGGTGAGCAGTTCTTC.

This clonotype occurred many times. This CDR3 is CASSLDSTGELFF. For the CDR3, the DNA is TGTGCCAGCAGCTTGGACAGCACCGGGGAGCTGTTTTTT. The chain recombines TRBV11-3 with TRBJ2-2, with a possible D match to TRBD1 (6 bases). V dropped 3 bases and J dropped 4 bases, with 6 bases sitting between them. From germline, CDR1 is SGHNT and CDR2 YENEEA. The CDR3 length is 13 residues.